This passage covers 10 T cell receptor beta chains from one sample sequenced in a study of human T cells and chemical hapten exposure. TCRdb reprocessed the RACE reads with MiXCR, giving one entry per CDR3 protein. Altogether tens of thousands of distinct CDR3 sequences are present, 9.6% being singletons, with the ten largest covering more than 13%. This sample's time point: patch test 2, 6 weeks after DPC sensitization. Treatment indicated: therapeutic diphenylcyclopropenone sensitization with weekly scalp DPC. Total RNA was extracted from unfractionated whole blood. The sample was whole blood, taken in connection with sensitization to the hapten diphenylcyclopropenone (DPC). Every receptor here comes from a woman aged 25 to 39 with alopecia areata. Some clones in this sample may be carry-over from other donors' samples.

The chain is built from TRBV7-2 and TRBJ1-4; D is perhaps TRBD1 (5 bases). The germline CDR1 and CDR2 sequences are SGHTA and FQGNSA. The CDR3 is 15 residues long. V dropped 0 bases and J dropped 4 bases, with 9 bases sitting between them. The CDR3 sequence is CASSLAGTGNEKLFF. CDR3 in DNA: TGTGCCAGCAGCTTAGCCGGGACGGGTAATGAAAAACTGTTTTTT.

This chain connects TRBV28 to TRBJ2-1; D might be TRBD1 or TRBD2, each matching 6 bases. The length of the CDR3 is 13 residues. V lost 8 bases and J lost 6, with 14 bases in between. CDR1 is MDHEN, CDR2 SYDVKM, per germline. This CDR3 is CASGGPGANEQFF. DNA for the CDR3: TGTGCCAGCGGGGGCCCGGGGGCCAATGAGCAGTTCTTC.

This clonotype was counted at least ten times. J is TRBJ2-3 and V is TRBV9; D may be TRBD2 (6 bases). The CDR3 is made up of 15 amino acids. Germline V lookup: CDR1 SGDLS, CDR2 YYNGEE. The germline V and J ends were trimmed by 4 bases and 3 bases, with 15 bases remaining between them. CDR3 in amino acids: CASSPQGGGTDTQYF. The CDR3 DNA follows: TGTGCCAGCAGCCCCCAGGGAGGCGGAACAGATACGCAGTATTTT.

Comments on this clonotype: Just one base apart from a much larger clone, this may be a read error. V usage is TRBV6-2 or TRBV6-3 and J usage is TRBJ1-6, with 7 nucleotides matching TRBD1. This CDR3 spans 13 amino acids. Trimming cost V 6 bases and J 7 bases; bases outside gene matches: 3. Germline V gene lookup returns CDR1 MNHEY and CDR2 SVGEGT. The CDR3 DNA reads TGTGCCAGCAGAAGACAGGGAAATTCACCCCTCCACTTT. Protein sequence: CASRRQGNSPLHF.

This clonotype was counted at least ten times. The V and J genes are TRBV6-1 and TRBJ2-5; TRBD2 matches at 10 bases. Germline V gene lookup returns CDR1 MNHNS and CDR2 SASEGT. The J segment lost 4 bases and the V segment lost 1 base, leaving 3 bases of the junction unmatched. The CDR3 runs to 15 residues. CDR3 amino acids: CASSEERGGPETQYF. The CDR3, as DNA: TGTGCCAGCAGTGAAGAGCGGGGGGGGCCAGAGACCCAGTACTTC.

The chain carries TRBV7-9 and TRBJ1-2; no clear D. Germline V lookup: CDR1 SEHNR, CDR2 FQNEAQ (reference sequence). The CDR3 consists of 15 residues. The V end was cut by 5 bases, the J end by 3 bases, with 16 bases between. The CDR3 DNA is TGTGCCAGCAGCCCGCCAGTGACCTGGGACTATGGCTACACCTTC. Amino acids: CASSPPVTWDYGYTF. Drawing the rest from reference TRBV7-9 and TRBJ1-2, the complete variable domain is DTGVSQNPRHKITKRGQNVTFRCDPISEHNRLYWYRQTLGQGPEFLTYFQNEAQLEKSRLLSDRFSAERPKGSFSTLEIQRTEQGDSAMYLCASSPPVTWDYGYTFGSGTRLTVV.

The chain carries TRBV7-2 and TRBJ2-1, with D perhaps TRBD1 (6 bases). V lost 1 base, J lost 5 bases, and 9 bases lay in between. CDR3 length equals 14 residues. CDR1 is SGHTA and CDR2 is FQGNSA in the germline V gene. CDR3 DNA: TGTGCCAGCAGCTTAGGGACAGCTAACAATGAGCAGTTCTTC. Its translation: CASSLGTANNEQFF.

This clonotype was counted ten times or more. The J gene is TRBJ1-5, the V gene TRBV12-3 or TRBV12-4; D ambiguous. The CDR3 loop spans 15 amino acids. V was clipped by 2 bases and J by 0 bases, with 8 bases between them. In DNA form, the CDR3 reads TGTGCCAGCAGTTTACAGGTTCATAGCAATCAGCCCCAGCATTTT. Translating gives CASSLQVHSNQPQHF.

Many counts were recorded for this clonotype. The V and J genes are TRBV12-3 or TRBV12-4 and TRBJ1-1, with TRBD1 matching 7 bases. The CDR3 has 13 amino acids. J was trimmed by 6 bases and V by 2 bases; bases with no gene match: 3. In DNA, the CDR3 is TGTGCCAGCAGTTTACGACAGGGAGCTGAAGCTTTCTTT. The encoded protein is CASSLRQGAEAFF.

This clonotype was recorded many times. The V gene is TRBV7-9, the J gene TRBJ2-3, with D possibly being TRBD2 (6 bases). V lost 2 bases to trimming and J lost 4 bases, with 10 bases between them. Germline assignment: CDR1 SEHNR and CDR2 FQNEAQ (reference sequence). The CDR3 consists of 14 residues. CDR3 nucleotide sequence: TGTGCCAGCAGCTTATGGAGGGAGGCAGATACGCAGTATTTT. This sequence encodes CASSLWREADTQYF.